This T cell receptor (beta chain) was profiled in a study of chemoradiotherapy in HPV16-positive cancers. General study findings and limits: Candidate HPV-specific clones and E7-related TCR motifs grew in tumor during treatment.

Note on this clone: What it binds is unknown.

Losses at the gene ends were 4 bases for V and 5 bases for J; bases not matched to a gene: 7. This CDR3 is 15 amino acids long. Germline CDR1 and CDR2: KGHSY and FQNENV. The assay was immunoSEQ multiplex PCR, and TCRdb's table has in-frame clones only and misses some. This table holds around 62,000 clones, about nine tenths found once. The rearrangement links TRBV16 to TRBJ1-2; 10 bases are shared with TRBD1. The sequencing here drew on blood, taken from a patient who underwent chemoradiotherapy. The sequence derives from a human donor with HPV-associated anogenital cancer. CDR3 in DNA: TGTGCCAGCAGCCGCCCGGGACAGGGGCTATATGGCTACACCTTC. It yields the protein CASSRPGQGLYGYTF.